These 22 T cell receptor beta chains came from one sample sequenced in a study of T cell repertoires in cytomegalovirus infection. TCRdb re-analysed the reads in MiXCR, keeping a single row per CDR3 protein. Among 150,000 or so distinct CDR3 sequences listed, about 25% were seen once. The specimen sequenced was PBMCs. The receptor set was obtained from a human donor in good health (CMV status not recorded). Some clones in this sample may be carry-over from other donors' samples.

The chain has TRBV7-9 and TRBJ1-1, with D maybe TRBD1 (6 bases). Trimming cost V 1 base and J 7 bases, with 13 bases left between them. Germline V gene lookup returns CDR1 SEHNR and CDR2 FQNEAQ (reference sequence). The CDR3 contains 14 residues. CDR3 in DNA: TGTGCCAGCAGCTTAGAAGGGGGAGCTGGTGAAGCTTTCTTT. This translates into CASSLEGGAGEAFF.

This clonotype turned up a few times. The V call is TRBV20-1, the J call TRBJ1-2; D ambiguous. Germline assignment: CDR1 DFQATT and CDR2 SNEGSKA (reference sequence). Between the trimmed V and J ends, which lost 0 bases and 4 bases, there was a span of 15 bases. This CDR3 comprises 15 residues. The CDR3 loop is CSARDGRAALYGYTF. The CDR3, as DNA: TGCAGTGCTAGAGACGGGCGGGCAGCCCTCTATGGCTACACCTTC.

This clonotype has at least ten counts. The CDR3 nucleotides read TGTGCCAGCAGCTCCCCTCGGAAGACCCAGTACTTC. Translated, it gives CASSSPRKTQYF. The gene calls are TRBV7-2 and TRBJ2-5, with D unclear. The CDR3 sequence is 12 residues long. CDR1 is SGHTA, CDR2 FQGNSA, per germline. Trimming removed 4 bases from V and 6 bases from J, with 9 bases in between.

This clonotype was counted a few times. The chain joins TRBV7-2 to TRBJ2-7, with 7 bases identical to TRBD2. The CDR3 totals 13 residues. Germline values: CDR1 SGHTA, CDR2 FQGNSA. V was clipped by 3 bases and J by 3 bases; unmatched bases: 2. CDR3 loop: CASSLERDYEQYF. The CDR3 DNA is TGTGCCAGCAGCTTGGAGCGGGACTACGAGCAGTACTTC. Full variable domain (remainder filled in from reference TRBV7-2 and TRBJ2-7): GAGVSQSPSNKVTEKGKDVELRCDPISGHTALYWYRQSLGQGLEFLIYFQGNSAPDKSGLPSDRFSAERTGGSVSTLTIQRTQQEDSAVYLCASSLERDYEQYFGPGTRLTVT.

V is TRBV18 and J is TRBJ2-1; D not certain. Germline CDR1 and CDR2: KGHSH and LQKENI. The CDR3 runs to 12 residues. V was cut by 0 bases and J by 15 bases, with 12 bases left in between. CDR3 in amino acids: CASSPPFGRRFF. The DNA of the CDR3 is TGTGCCAGCTCACCACCGTTTGGTAGGAGGTTCTTC.

This clonotype was counted at least ten times. The V call is TRBV7-2, the J call TRBJ2-3; D is uncertain. Germline values: CDR1 SGHTA, CDR2 FQGNSA. The germline V and J ends were trimmed by 2 bases and 2 bases, with 5 bases remaining between them. The CDR3 extends over 13 amino acids. CDR3 coding DNA: TGTGCCAGCAGCTTAAAGTTCACAGATACGCAGTATTTT. This sequence encodes CASSLKFTDTQYF.

CDR3 coding DNA: TGTGCCAGCAGCTTAGGCGGGCAGTCGTCCCAAGAGACCCAGTACTTC. Its translation: CASSLGGQSSQETQYF. The chain uses TRBV7-9 and TRBJ2-5, with D perhaps TRBD2 (5 bases). Deletions cut 1 base from V and 1 base from J, with 13 bases between. Germline V CDR1 and CDR2: SEHNR, FQNEAQ (reference sequence). CDR3 length: 16 residues. Using reference TRBV7-9 and TRBJ2-5 for the parts outside the CDR3, the full variable domain is DTGVSQNPRHKITKRGQNVTFRCDPISEHNRLYWYRQTLGQGPEFLTYFQNEAQLEKSRLLSDRFSAERPKGSFSTLEIQRTEQGDSAMYLCASSLGGQSSQETQYFGPGTRLLVL.

The chain carries TRBV28 and TRBJ2-2, with 10 bases aligning to TRBD2. Germline V gene sequence: CDR1 MDHEN, CDR2 SYDVKM. V shed 7 bases and J 4 bases; nucleotides not matched to a gene: 9. The CDR3 length is 16 residues. The CDR3 bases are TGTGCCAGCACTTCAGCGGGAGGGCTCGCCACCGGGGAGCTGTTTTTT. It translates to CASTSAGGLATGELFF.

This clonotype was detected a few times. The genes are TRBV6-2 or TRBV6-3 and TRBJ1-2; D unclear. In germline, CDR1 is MNHEY, CDR2 SVGEGT. Trimming cost V 5 bases and J 3 bases, with 7 bases left between them. The CDR3 extends over 12 amino acids. DNA of the CDR3: TGTGCCAGCAGTACGGCCCACTATGGCTACACCTTC. Protein sequence: CASSTAHYGYTF.

This clonotype occurred a few times. This rearrangement joins TRBV29-1 to TRBJ1-4, with 9 bases lining up with TRBD1. CDR3 length equals 14 residues. V was pared by 4 bases and J by 5 bases, with 5 bases of the junction left unmatched. Looked up from germline, CDR1 is SQVTM and CDR2 is ANQGSEA. DNA for the CDR3: TGCAGCGTTGGGGCCGGGACAGGGAATGAAAAACTGTTTTTT. Its translation is CSVGAGTGNEKLFF.

The J gene is TRBJ2-5, the V gene TRBV5-1, with 7 bases fitting TRBD2. The CDR3 runs 15 residues. V shed 3 bases, J shed 4 bases, and the junction held 9 bases outside the gene matches. Germline values: CDR1 SGHRS, CDR2 YFSETQ. CDR3 sequence: CASSWSGEERETQYF. The CDR3 coding sequence is TGCGCCAGCAGCTGGAGCGGGGAGGAGAGAGAGACCCAGTACTTC.

This clonotype came up a few times. The gene calls are TRBV9 and TRBJ2-7; D ambiguous. Trimming removed 0 bases from V and 3 bases from J, with 13 bases in between. The CDR3 loop spans 15 amino acids. The germline V gene encodes CDR1 SGDLS and CDR2 YYNGEE. The CDR3 nucleotides read TGTGCCAGCAGCGTAGCGTCCGGGCCTAACTACGAGCAGTACTTC. Its translation is CASSVASGPNYEQYF.

This clonotype appeared many times. This sequence joins TRBV7-8 and TRBJ1-1; no firm D call. The V end was cut by 1 base, the J end by 11 bases, with 11 bases between. The CDR3 runs to 12 residues. Germline V gives CDR1 SGHVS, CDR2 FQNEAQ. CDR3 sequence reads: CASSLGSVAAFF. In DNA, the CDR3 is TGTGCCAGCAGCTTAGGGAGCGTCGCGGCTTTCTTT.

The chain combines TRBV12-3 or TRBV12-4 with TRBJ1-2; D uncertain. V was cut by 8 bases and J by 4 bases, with 17 bases left in between. The CDR3 length is 14 residues. The CDR3 here is CASSSGVFSYGYTF. Written as DNA, the CDR3 is TGTGCCAGCTCTAGTGGGGTTTTTTCCTATGGCTACACCTTC.

This rearrangement joins TRBV20-1 to TRBJ2-7, with 10 positions matching TRBD1. CDR3 length: 17 residues. With 2 bases clipped from V and 3 bases from J, the junction kept 13 bases outside the gene matches. CDR1 DFQATT and CDR2 SNEGSKA come from the germline V gene (reference sequence). The CDR3 DNA follows: TGCAGTGCTAGAACCCTATCGCCCTGGGACAGGGGCTACGAGCAGTACTTC. It encodes CSARTLSPWDRGYEQYF.

The genes are TRBV7-9 and TRBJ2-7; 10 bases are shared with TRBD2. The germline CDR1 and CDR2 sequences are SEHNR and FQNEAQ (reference sequence). The CDR3 runs 15 residues. V trimming: 5 bases; J trimming: 2 bases; junction bases outside the gene matches: 6. The CDR3 reads CASSPGSGRPYEQYF. CDR3 bases: TGTGCCAGCAGCCCGGGTAGCGGGAGGCCCTACGAGCAGTACTTC.

The rearrangement joins TRBV15 to TRBJ2-1, with 8 bases aligning to TRBD1. CDR1 is LNHNV and CDR2 is YYDKDF in the germline V gene (reference sequence). Trimming took 7 bases from V and 10 from J; bases not matched to a gene: 15. CDR3 length: 15 residues. The CDR3 DNA reads as TGTGCCACCAAATCCGGGACAGGTGCTTTTGAGGAGCAGTTCTTC. It yields the protein CATKSGTGAFEEQFF. The variable domain in full, completed from reference TRBV15 and TRBJ2-1, reads DAMVIQNPRYQVTQFGKPVTLSCSQTLNHNVMYWYQQKSSQAPKLLFHYYDKDFNNEADTPDNFQSRRPNTSFCFLDIRSPGLGDTAMYLCATKSGTGAFEEQFFGPGTRLTVL.

This clonotype was counted a few times. The rearrangement uses TRBV12-3 or TRBV12-4 and TRBJ1-1; possible D gene TRBD1, 5 bases. There are 14 residues in the CDR3. Deletions cut 3 bases from V and 1 base from J, with 9 bases between. DNA for the CDR3: TGTGCCAGCAGTTTCTTTGGGGGGAACACTGAAGCTTTCTTT. Translating gives CASSFFGGNTEAFF.

This clonotype was observed many times. The rearrangement uses TRBV7-8 and TRBJ2-3; D is unresolved. Trimming took off 2 bases at V and 0 bases at J, with 3 bases between the two ends. Germline V gene sequence: CDR1 SGHVS, CDR2 FQNEAQ. The CDR3 is 13 amino acids. CDR3 residues: CASSLSSTDTQYF. CDR3 nucleotides: TGTGCCAGCAGCTTAAGTAGCACAGATACGCAGTATTTT.

This clonotype showed up many times. The V gene is TRBV7-6, the J gene TRBJ1-4; D is perhaps TRBD1 (5 bases). V dropped 5 bases and J dropped 3 bases, with 16 bases sitting between them. This CDR3 comprises 16 residues. Germline-derived CDR1 and CDR2 are SGHVS and FNYEAQ. The CDR3 region has the DNA TGTGCCAGCAGCGTCGGCCTAAGGGGTGCTAATGAAAAACTGTTTTTT. Protein sequence: CASSVGLRGANEKLFF.

The chain links TRBV20-1 to TRBJ2-1; possibly TRBD1 for D (5 bases). Germline CDR1 and CDR2: DFQATT and SNEGSKA (reference sequence). V lost 6 bases and J lost 6, with 18 bases in between. The CDR3 loop spans 14 amino acids. CDR3 amino acids: CSASDRGLINEQFF. Here the CDR3 DNA reads TGCAGTGCGTCAGACAGAGGCCTGATCAATGAGCAGTTCTTC.

This sequence joins TRBV20-1 and TRBJ1-3; D gene uncertain. The CDR3 runs to 13 residues. Germline-derived CDR1 and CDR2 are DFQATT and SNEGSKA (reference sequence). V lost 3 bases, J lost 3 bases, and 9 bases lay in between. The CDR3 sequence is CSASLSVGNTIYF. DNA of the CDR3: TGCAGTGCTAGTCTCAGTGTTGGAAACACCATATATTTT.